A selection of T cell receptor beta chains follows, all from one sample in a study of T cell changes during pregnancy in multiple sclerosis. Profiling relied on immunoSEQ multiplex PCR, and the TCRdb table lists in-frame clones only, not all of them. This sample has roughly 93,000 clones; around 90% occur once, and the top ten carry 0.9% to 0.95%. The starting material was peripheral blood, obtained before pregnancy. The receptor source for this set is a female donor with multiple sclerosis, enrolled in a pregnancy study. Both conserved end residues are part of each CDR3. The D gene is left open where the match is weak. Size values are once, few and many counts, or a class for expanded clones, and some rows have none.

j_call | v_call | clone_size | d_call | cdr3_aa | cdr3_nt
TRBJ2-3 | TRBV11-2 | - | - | CASSSGEGTDTQYF | TGTGCCAGCAGTTCAGGGGAAGGTACAGATACGCAGTATTTT
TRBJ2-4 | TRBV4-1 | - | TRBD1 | CASSQAGQYAKNIQYF | TGCGCCAGCAGCCAAGCGGGACAGTATGCCAAAAACATTCAGTACTTC
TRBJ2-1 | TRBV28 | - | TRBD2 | CASRSSGYYEQFF | TGTGCCAGCAGATCTAGCGGGTACTATGAGCAGTTCTTC
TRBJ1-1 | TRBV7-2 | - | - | CASSSQWNTEAFF | TGTGCCAGCAGCTCCCAGTGGAACACTGAAGCTTTCTTT
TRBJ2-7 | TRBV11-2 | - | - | CASSLAGGTDFYEQYF | TGTGCCAGCAGCTTAGCAGGGGGGACAGATTTCTACGAGCAGTACTTC
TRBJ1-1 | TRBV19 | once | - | CASSIPPGVEAFF | TGTGCCAGTAGTATACCCCCGGGGGTAGAAGCTTTCTTT
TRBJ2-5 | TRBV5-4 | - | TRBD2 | CASTQKKTSGGASETQYF | TGTGCCAGCACCCAGAAAAAGACTAGCGGGGGGGCATCGGAGACCCAGTACTTC
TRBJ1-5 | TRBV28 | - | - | CASSTRTSSQPQHF | TGTGCCAGCAGTACCCGGACAAGTAGTCAGCCCCAGCATTTT
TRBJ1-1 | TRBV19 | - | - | CASRRQAMNTEAFF | TGTGCCAGTAGGCGACAGGCCATGAACACTGAAGCTTTCTTT
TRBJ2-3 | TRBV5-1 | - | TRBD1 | CASSLGGTGYKPDTQYF | TGCGCCAGCAGCTTGGGTGGGACAGGTTATAAGCCAGATACGCAGTATTTT
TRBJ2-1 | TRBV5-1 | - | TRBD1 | CASSLGTGWDEQFF | TGCGCCAGCAGCCTGGGGACAGGGTGGGATGAGCAGTTCTTC
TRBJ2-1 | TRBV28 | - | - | CASSLGGHSYNEQFF | TGTGCCAGCAGTTTGGGGGGGCACTCCTACAATGAGCAGTTCTTC
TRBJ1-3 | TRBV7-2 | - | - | CASSLVSGSGNTIYF | TGTGCCAGCAGCTTAGTTTCGGGATCAGGAAACACCATATATTTT
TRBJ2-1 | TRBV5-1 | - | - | CASSLVGGDFYNEQFF | TGCGCCAGCAGCTTGGTTGGCGGGGACTTCTACAATGAGCAGTTCTTC
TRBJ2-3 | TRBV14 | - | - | CASSPRTVGQFSTDTQYF | TGTGCCAGCAGCCCTAGAACCGTCGGACAGTTTAGCACAGATACGCAGTATTTT
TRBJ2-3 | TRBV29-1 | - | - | CSVGLAVADTQYF | TGCAGCGTCGGATTAGCTGTTGCAGATACGCAGTATTTT
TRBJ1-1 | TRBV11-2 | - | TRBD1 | CASTTGGFGAFF | TGTGCCAGCACAACAGGGGGCTTTGGAGCTTTCTTT
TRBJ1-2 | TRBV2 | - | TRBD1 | CASSEDRGTGWLYGYTF | TGTGCCAGCAGTGAAGATAGGGGGACAGGGTGGCTCTATGGCTACACCTTC
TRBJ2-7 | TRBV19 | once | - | CASSILGGSYEQYF | TGTGCCAGTAGTATATTAGGGGGATCCTACGAGCAGTACTTC
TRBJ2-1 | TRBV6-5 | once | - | CASSFRVPYNEQFF | TGTGCCAGCAGCTTTAGAGTACCCTACAATGAGCAGTTCTTC
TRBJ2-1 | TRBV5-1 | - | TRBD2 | CASSAQGLAYNEQFF | TGCGCCAGCAGCGCCCAGGGACTAGCTTACAATGAGCAGTTCTTC
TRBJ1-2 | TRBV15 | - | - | CATSSEYRVPNYGYTF | TGTGCCACCAGCAGTGAATACCGGGTCCCCAACTATGGCTACACCTTC
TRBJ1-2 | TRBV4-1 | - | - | CASSQDPLSYGYTF | TGCGCCAGCAGCCAAGACCCCCTATCTTATGGCTACACCTTC
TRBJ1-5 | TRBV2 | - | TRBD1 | CASSEPGQGYQPQHF | TGTGCCAGCAGTGAGCCGGGACAGGGATACCAGCCCCAGCATTTT
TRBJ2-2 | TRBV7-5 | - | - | CVRRWWLRWRGGSWELFF | TGTGTCAGAAGATGGTGGCTCCGGTGGCGGGGGGGCTCGTGGGAGCTGTTTTTT
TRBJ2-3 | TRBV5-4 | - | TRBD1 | CASSLGAGTVNQLSTDTQYF | TGTGCCAGCAGCTTGGGGGCCGGGACAGTAAACCAACTTAGCACAGATACGCAGTATTTT
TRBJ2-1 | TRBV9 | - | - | CASSVGQPRDEQFF | TGTGCCAGCAGCGTCGGACAGCCTAGGGATGAGCAGTTCTTC
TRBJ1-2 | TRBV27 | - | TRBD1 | CASRNNRGLLEGYTF | TGTGCCAGCAGGAATAACAGGGGGCTTCTGGAAGGCTACACCTTC
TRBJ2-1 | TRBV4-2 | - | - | CASRRVYNSYNEQFF | TGTGCCAGCAGGCGGGTCTACAACTCCTACAATGAGCAGTTCTTC
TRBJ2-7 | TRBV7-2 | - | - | CASSLLRSAGEQYF | TGTGCCAGCAGCTTGCTCCGGTCGGCAGGTGAGCAGTACTTC
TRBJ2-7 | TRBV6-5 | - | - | CASSYSRALYEQYF | TGTGCCAGCAGTTACTCGAGGGCGCTCTACGAGCAGTACTTC
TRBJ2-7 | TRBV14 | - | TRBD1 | CASSPQTGIEQYF | TGTGCCAGCAGCCCCCAGACAGGGATCGAGCAGTACTTC
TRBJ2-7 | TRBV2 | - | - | CASTLTGAQYEQYF | TGTGCCAGCACCCTAACGGGAGCCCAATACGAGCAGTACTTC
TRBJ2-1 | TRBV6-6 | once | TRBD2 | CASKAGVRNEQFF | TGTGCCAGCAAAGCGGGAGTAAGGAATGAGCAGTTCTTC
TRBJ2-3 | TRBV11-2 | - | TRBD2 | CASSLGGTSGSADTQYF | TGTGCCAGCAGCTTAGGGGGGACTAGCGGGAGTGCAGATACGCAGTATTTT
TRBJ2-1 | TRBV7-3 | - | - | CASSKTGDYEQFF | TGTGCCAGCAGCAAAACAGGGGACTATGAGCAGTTCTTC
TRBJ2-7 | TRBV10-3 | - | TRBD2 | CATTSFSGRPSEQYF | TGTGCCACCACCTCGTTTAGCGGGAGACCCTCCGAGCAGTACTTC
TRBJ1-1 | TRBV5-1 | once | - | CASSLGDLNTEAFF | TGCGCCAGCAGCTTGGGGGACTTGAACACTGAAGCTTTCTTT
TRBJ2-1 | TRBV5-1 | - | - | CASSPLAQGGYNEQFF | TGCGCCAGCAGCCCCCTCGCACAGGGCGGCTACAATGAGCAGTTCTTC
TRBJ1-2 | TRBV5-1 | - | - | CASSLNSANYGYTF | TGCGCCAGCAGCTTGAATTCGGCTAACTATGGCTACACCTTC
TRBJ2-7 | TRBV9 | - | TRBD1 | CASSVEATGRYEQYF | TGTGCCAGCAGCGTAGAAGCGACAGGGCGCTACGAGCAGTACTTC
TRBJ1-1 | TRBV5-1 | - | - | CASRRITGNTEAFF | TGCGCCAGCAGGCGAATCACAGGAAACACTGAAGCTTTCTTT
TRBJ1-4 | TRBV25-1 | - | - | CASRATSSGTRGNEKLFF | TGTGCCAGCAGAGCTACCTCTTCCGGGACAAGGGGTAATGAAAAACTGTTTTTT
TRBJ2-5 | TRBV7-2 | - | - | CASSSNHQETQYF | TGTGCCAGCAGCTCAAATCACCAAGAGACCCAGTACTTC
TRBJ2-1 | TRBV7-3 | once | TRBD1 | CASSLGGQGARNEQFF | TGTGCCAGCAGCTTAGGGGGACAGGGGGCGAGGAATGAGCAGTTCTTC
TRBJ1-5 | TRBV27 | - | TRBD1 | CASSRISGGDQPQHF | TGTGCCAGCAGCCGGATTTCAGGGGGCGATCAGCCCCAGCATTTT
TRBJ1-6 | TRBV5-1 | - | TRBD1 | CASSPRQGDNSPLHF | TGCGCCAGCAGCCCCAGACAGGGGGATAATTCACCCCTCCACTTT
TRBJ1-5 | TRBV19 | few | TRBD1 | CASSIVDRGRGQPQHF | TGTGCCAGTAGTATTGTCGACAGGGGGCGCGGACAGCCCCAGCATTTT
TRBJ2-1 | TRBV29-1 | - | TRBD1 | CSAMTGSSYNEQFF | TGCAGCGCCATGACAGGGAGCTCCTACAATGAGCAGTTCTTC
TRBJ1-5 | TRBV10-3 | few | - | CAIRPGETQPQHF | TGTGCCATCAGGCCAGGGGAGACGCAGCCCCAGCATTTT
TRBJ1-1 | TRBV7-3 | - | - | CASSLWGGNTEAFF | TGTGCCAGCAGCTTATGGGGGGGGAACACTGAAGCTTTCTTT
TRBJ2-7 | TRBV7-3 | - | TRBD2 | CASSFSGGASEQYF | TGTGCCAGCAGCTTTAGCGGGGGAGCTTCCGAGCAGTACTTC
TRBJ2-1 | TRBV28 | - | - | CASSPSVSSYNEQFF | TGTGCCAGCAGTCCTAGCGTCAGCTCCTACAATGAGCAGTTCTTC